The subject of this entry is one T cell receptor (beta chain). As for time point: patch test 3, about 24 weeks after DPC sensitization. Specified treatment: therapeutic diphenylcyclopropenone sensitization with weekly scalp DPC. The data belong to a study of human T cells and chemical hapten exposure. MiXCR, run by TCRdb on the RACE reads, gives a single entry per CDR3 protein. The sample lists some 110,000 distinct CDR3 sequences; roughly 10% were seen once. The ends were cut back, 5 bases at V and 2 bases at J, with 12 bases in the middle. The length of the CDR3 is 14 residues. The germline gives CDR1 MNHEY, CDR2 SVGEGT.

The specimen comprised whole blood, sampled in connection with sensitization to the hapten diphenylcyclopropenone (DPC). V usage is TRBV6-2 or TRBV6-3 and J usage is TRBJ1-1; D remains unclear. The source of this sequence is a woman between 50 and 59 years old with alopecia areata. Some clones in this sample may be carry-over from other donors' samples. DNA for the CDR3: TGTGCCAGCAGTGGGCAGGCCGCCAACACTGAAGCTTTCTTT. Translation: CASSGQAANTEAFF.